These 18 T cell receptor beta chains originate from one sample sequenced in a study of cytomegalovirus exposure and HLA in healthy donors. The assay was immunoSEQ multiplex PCR, and TCRdb's table has in-frame clones only and misses some. The top ten hold roughly 0.96% of the sample, which has a few hundred thousand clones, nearly 90% seen once. Sequenced input: PBMCs. These receptors were collected from a man under 40 in good health and CMV-seronegative.

The chain carries TRBV7-9 and TRBJ2-7; D possibly corresponds to TRBD2 (7 bases). The CDR3 sequence is 15 residues long. Germline V gene sequence: CDR1 SEHNR, CDR2 FQNEAQ (reference sequence). V lost 3 bases and J 3 bases, leaving 15 bases between the germline ends. The CDR3 sequence is CASSFAQGTIYEQYF. The CDR3 DNA is TGTGCCAGCAGCTTCGCTCAGGGGACTATCTACGAGCAGTACTTC.

The chain recombines TRBV23-1 with TRBJ1-5; perhaps TRBD1 as D (5 bases). TRBV23-1 is noted as an ORF with a role that remains uncertain. V was pared by 11 bases and J by 2 bases, with 13 bases between. This CDR3 has 13 amino acids. CDR3 nucleotides: TGCGCCGATAGGGGTGTGGGCAATCAGCCCCAGCATTTT. It translates to CADRGVGNQPQHF.

The chain is built from TRBV9 and TRBJ1-2; 10 nucleotides align to TRBD1. The CDR3 covers 15 residues. Trimming took 0 bases from V and 8 from J; bases not matched to a gene: 7. The germline CDR1 and CDR2 sequences are SGDLS and YYNGEE. CDR3 DNA: TGTGCCAGCAGCGTAGGAGGGACAGGGGTAGGCGGCTACACCTTC. This translates into CASSVGGTGVGGYTF.

The chain links TRBV6-5 to TRBJ2-7, with a possible D match to TRBD2 (6 bases). The length of the CDR3 is 15 residues. Germline V gene sequence: CDR1 MNHEY, CDR2 SVGAGI. V was clipped by 0 bases and J by 1 base, with 10 bases between them. CDR3 nucleotides: TGTGCCAGCAGTTACTCGTCGGGGAGGTCCTACGAGCAGTACTTC. It yields the protein CASSYSSGRSYEQYF.

This clone has just one count. This chain joins TRBV9 and TRBJ2-3; 9 bases match TRBD1. V lost 3 bases, J lost 1 base, and 6 bases stayed unmatched. CDR1 is SGDLS, CDR2 YYNGEE, per germline. There are 16 residues in the CDR3. The CDR3 coding sequence is TGTGCCAGCAGCGCGGGACAGGGTCGGGGCACAGATACGCAGTATTTT. It translates to CASSAGQGRGTDTQYF.

The CDR3 DNA is TGTGCCAGCAGTGCCGCCGGGACAGGGGCCATCTCTGGAAACACCATATATTTT. Residues: CASSAAGTGAISGNTIYF. This chain connects TRBV2 to TRBJ1-3, with 10 nucleotides matching TRBD1. CDR1 and CDR2 from the germline V gene are SNHLY and FYNNEI. Unmatched junction bases numbered 9, after V lost 4 bases and J lost 0 bases. The CDR3 contains 18 residues.

The gene calls are TRBV4-1 and TRBJ1-1, with a tentative D call TRBD1 (5 bases). The germline CDR1 and CDR2 sequences are MGHRA and YSYEKL. The CDR3 totals 15 residues. Between the trimmed V and J ends, which lost 4 bases and 1 base, there was a span of 13 bases. CDR3 loop: CASSLWAGGNTEAFF. The CDR3 DNA reads as TGCGCCAGCAGCCTCTGGGCCGGGGGGAACACTGAAGCTTTCTTT.

CDR3 residues: CASSQGVLNQPQHF. For the CDR3, the DNA is TGTGCCAGCAGTCAGGGGGTCCTCAATCAGCCCCAGCATTTT. The gene calls are TRBV16 and TRBJ1-5; 7 bases are shared with TRBD1. The V gene end was trimmed by 6 bases and the J gene end by 3 bases; junction bases not matched to a gene: 5. This CDR3 has 14 amino acids. CDR1 and CDR2 from the germline V gene are KGHSY and FQNENV.

The chain joins TRBV18 to TRBJ1-5, with 7 bases identical to TRBD1. In germline, CDR1 is KGHSH, CDR2 LQKENI. Trimming at V came to 3 bases and at J to 6 bases, leaving 2 bases not matched to a gene. This CDR3 region has 13 residues. The DNA for the CDR3 is TGTGCCAGCTCACCGGGACAGACTCAGCCCCAGCATTTT. This encodes CASSPGQTQPQHF.

This clone has just one count. The chain joins TRBV5-6 to TRBJ1-3; D is possibly TRBD1 (6 bases). Germline CDR1 reads SGHDT; CDR2 reads YYEEEE. Trimming left V 4 bases short and J 2 bases short, with 16 bases between. The CDR3 is 16 residues long. DNA for the CDR3: TGTGCCAGCAGCGGGATACAGGGAGTAGCTGGAAACACCATATATTTT. Translation: CASSGIQGVAGNTIYF.

J is TRBJ1-2 and V is TRBV7-2, with D possibly being TRBD1 (6 bases). Germline V gene data show CDR1 as SGHTA and CDR2 as FQGNSA. This CDR3 has 15 residues. Trimming took off 5 bases at V and 4 bases at J, with 17 bases between the two ends. The CDR3 loop reads CASSPHLQGPYGYTF. The CDR3 region has the DNA TGTGCCAGCAGCCCCCACCTACAGGGCCCCTATGGCTACACCTTC.

The chain has TRBV18 and TRBJ2-7; 8 bases are a match to TRBD2. Trimming at V came to 6 bases and at J to 2 bases, leaving 9 bases not matched to a gene. The CDR3 runs 15 residues. Looked up from germline, CDR1 is KGHSH and CDR2 is LQKENI. CDR3 bases: TGTGCCAGCTCCGAGGCGGCGGGGGGCACCTACGAGCAGTACTTC. Protein: CASSEAAGGTYEQYF.

The V and J genes are TRBV29-1 and TRBJ2-5; TRBD1 is a possible D gene (6 bases). This CDR3 is built from 17 residues. From germline, CDR1 is SQVTM and CDR2 ANQGSEA. Between the trimmed V and J ends, which lost 4 bases and 3 bases, there was a span of 24 bases. Here the CDR3 reads CSVAVNGGRVGEETQYF. In DNA, the CDR3 is TGCAGCGTTGCTGTTAATGGGGGCAGGGTTGGTGAAGAGACCCAGTACTTC.

The CDR3, as DNA: TGTGCCAGCAGTTTTCCCCCAAAAAGCGGGGGGCCTTTCTACGAGCAGTACTTC. Its protein is CASSFPPKSGGPFYEQYF. This chain uses TRBV27 with TRBJ2-7; 9 nucleotides line up with TRBD2. The CDR3 extends over 18 amino acids. Germline V gene data show CDR1 as MNHEY and CDR2 as SMNVEV (reference sequence). The V gene end was trimmed by 3 bases and the J gene end by 3 bases; junction bases not matched to a gene: 15.

The chain links TRBV7-9 to TRBJ1-6; 8 bases match TRBD1. Per germline, CDR1 SEHNR and CDR2 FQNEAQ (reference sequence). There are 15 residues in the CDR3. Trimming cost V 1 base and J 9 bases; bases outside gene matches: 5. Here the CDR3 reads CASSLVGQGSSPLHF. CDR3 bases: TGTGCCAGCAGCTTAGTTGGACAGGGAAGTTCACCCCTCCACTTT.

This clone was counted between two and nine times. The genes are TRBV29-1 and TRBJ1-2; the D gene is possibly TRBD1 (5 bases). This CDR3 contains 11 residues. The germline V gene encodes CDR1 SQVTM and CDR2 ANQGSEA. Trimming pared 2 bases from V and 6 bases from J, leaving 7 bases between. The CDR3 DNA reads as TGCAGCGTTGAAAGCAGGGATGGCTACACCTTC. Translating it yields CSVESRDGYTF.

The genes are TRBV11-2 and TRBJ2-5; 10 nucleotides match TRBD2. CDR1 is SGHAT and CDR2 is FQNNGV in the germline V gene. This CDR3 has 15 amino acids. The V gene end was trimmed by 1 base and the J gene end by 5 bases; junction bases not matched to a gene: 4. The CDR3 reads CASSLASGGLETQYF. The DNA for the CDR3 is TGTGCCAGCAGCTTAGCTAGCGGGGGTCTGGAGACCCAGTACTTC. The full variable domain, its missing parts supplied by reference TRBV11-2 and TRBJ2-5, is EAGVAQSPRYKIIEKRQSVAFWCNPISGHATLYWYQQILGQGPKLLIQFQNNGVVDDSQLPKDRFSAERLKGVDSTLKIQPAKLEDSAVYLCASSLASGGLETQYFGPGTRLLVL.

The chain uses TRBV6-1 and TRBJ1-4; possible D gene TRBD1, 5 bases. Germline CDR1 and CDR2: MNHNS and SASEGT. V was trimmed by 6 bases and J by 9 bases, leaving 17 bases between them. The CDR3 runs to 14 residues. DNA of the CDR3: TGTGCCAGCAGGGGGACCGGGAGTTGGAAAAAACTGTTTTTT. It translates to CASRGTGSWKKLFF.